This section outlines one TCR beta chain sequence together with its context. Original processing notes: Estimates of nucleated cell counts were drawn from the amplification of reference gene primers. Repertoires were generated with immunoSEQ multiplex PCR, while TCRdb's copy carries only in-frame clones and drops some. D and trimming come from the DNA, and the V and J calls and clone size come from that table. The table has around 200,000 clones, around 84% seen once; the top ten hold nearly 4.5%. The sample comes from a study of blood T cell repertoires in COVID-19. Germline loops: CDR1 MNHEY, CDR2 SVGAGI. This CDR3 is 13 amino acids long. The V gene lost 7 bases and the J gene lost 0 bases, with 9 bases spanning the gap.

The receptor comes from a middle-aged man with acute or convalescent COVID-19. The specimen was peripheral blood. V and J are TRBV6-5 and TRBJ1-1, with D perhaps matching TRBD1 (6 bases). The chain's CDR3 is CASKDRLNTEAFF. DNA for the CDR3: TGTGCCAGCAAGGACAGACTGAACACTGAAGCTTTCTTT.